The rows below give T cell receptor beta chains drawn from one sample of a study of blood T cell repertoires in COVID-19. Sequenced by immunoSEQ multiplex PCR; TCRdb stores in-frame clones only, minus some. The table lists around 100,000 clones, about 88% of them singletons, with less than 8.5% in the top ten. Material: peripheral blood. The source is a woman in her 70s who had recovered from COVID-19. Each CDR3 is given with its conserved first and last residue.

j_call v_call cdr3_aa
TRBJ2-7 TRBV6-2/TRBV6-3 CASSYRTDSFGAQYF
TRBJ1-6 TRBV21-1 CASSKGRDYNSPLHF
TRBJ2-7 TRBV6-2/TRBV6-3 CASSAGTSVRYEQYF
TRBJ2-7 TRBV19 CASSGISGRSYEQYF
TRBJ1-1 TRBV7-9 CASSPPSTGGISTEAFF
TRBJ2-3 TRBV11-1 CASSRERTDTQYF
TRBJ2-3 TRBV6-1 CASSEGADTQYF
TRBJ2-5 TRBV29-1 CSVTGGGRETQYF
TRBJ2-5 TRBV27 CASSTGRDSKETQYF
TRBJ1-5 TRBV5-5 CASSLGGPEGPQHF
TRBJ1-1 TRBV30 CAWSPQGAEAFF
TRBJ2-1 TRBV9 CASSVGGAYNEQFF
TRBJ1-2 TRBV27 CASSPPGVVHGYTF
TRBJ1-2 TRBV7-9 CASSLGWEGGYGYTF
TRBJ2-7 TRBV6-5 CASSYGDSPSYEQYF
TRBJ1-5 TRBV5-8 CASSRGTWGNQPQHF
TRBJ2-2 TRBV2 CASSEELELFF
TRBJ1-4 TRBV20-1 CSASTEVPEKLFF
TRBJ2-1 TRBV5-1 CASSSGVIAGGPFNEQFF